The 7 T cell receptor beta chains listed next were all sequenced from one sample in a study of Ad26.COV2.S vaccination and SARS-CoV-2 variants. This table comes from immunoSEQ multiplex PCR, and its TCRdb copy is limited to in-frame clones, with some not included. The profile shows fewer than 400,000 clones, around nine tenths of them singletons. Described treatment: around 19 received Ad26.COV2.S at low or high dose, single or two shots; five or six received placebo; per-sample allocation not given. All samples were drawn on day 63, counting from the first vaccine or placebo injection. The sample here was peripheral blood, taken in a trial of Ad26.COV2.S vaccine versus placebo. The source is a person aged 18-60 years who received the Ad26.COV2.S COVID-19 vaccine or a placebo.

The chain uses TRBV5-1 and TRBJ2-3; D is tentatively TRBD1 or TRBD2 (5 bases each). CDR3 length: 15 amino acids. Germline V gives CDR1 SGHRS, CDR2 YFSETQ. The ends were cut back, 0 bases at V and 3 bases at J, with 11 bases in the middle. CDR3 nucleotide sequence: TGCGCCAGCAGCTTGGGAGGGGCGGGTACAGATACGCAGTATTTT. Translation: CASSLGGAGTDTQYF. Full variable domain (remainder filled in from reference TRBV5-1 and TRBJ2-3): KAGVTQTPRYLIKTRGQQVTLSCSPISGHRSVSWYQQTPGQGLQFLFEYFSETQRNKGNFPGRFSGRQFSNSRSEMNVSTLELGDSALYLCASSLGGAGTDTQYFGPGTRLTVL.

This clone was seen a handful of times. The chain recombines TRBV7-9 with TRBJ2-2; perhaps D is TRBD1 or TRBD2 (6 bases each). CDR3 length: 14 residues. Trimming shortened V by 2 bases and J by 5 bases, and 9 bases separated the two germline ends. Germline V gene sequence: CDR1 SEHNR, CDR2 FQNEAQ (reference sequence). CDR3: CASSLKGGTGELFF. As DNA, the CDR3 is TGTGCCAGCAGCTTAAAAGGGGGGACCGGGGAGCTGTTTTTT.

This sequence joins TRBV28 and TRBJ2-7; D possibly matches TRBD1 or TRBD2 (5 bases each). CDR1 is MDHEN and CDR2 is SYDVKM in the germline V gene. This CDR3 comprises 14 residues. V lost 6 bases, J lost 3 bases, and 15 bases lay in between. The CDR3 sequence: CASSLPGRVYEQYF. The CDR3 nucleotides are TGTGCCAGCAGCCTTCCGGGACGGGTCTACGAGCAGTACTTC.

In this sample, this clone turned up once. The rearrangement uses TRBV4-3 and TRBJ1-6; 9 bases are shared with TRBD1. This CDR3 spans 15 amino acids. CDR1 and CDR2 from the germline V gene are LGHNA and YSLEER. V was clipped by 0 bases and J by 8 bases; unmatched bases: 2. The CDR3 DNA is TGCGCCAGCAGCCAAGAGACAGGGGGGCATTCACCCCTCCACTTT. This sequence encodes CASSQETGGHSPLHF.

For the CDR3, the DNA is TGTGCCACCAGCAGAGGGTCAGGAGGTACTGAAGCTTTCTTT. It specifies CATSRGSGGTEAFF. This chain connects TRBV15 to TRBJ1-1, with D hard to call. Germline CDR1 and CDR2: LNHNV and YYDKDF (reference sequence). The V gene lost 1 base and the J gene lost 5 bases, with 11 bases spanning the gap. The CDR3 covers 14 residues.

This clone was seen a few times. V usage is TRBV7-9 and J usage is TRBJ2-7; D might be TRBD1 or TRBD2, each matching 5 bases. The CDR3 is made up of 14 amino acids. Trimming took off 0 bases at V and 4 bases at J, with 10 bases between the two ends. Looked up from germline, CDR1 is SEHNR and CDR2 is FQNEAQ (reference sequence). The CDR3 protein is CASSLAGTAYEQYF. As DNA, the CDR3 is TGTGCCAGCAGCTTAGCTGGGACCGCTTACGAGCAGTACTTC.

CDR3 sequence: CASSYWTGTSHNSPLHF. The DNA of the CDR3 is TGCGCCAGCAGCTACTGGACAGGGACATCTCATAATTCACCCCTCCACTTT. This chain joins TRBV5-1 and TRBJ1-6, with 8 bases identical to TRBD1. The CDR3 is 17 residues long. J gave up 5 bases and V 3 bases, and 10 bases lay outside the gene matches. CDR1 is SGHRS, CDR2 YFSETQ, per germline. Drawing the rest from reference TRBV5-1 and TRBJ1-6, the complete variable domain is KAGVTQTPRYLIKTRGQQVTLSCSPISGHRSVSWYQQTPGQGLQFLFEYFSETQRNKGNFPGRFSGRQFSNSRSEMNVSTLELGDSALYLCASSYWTGTSHNSPLHFGNGTRLTVT.